The 24 T cell receptor beta chains listed next were all sequenced from one sample in a study of blood T cell repertoires in COVID-19. TCRdb's copy holds only in-frame clones and misses some; the assay was immunoSEQ multiplex PCR. The sample has approximately 150,000 clones, about 81% seen once. Sequenced: peripheral blood. These receptors came from a man in his sixties with active or convalescent COVID-19.

A remark on this clone: The identical CDR3 is also encoded by other nucleotide sequences in the sample. The chain links TRBV6-1 to TRBJ1-5; a possible D gene is TRBD1 (5 bases). There are 14 residues in the CDR3. The germline gives CDR1 MNHNS, CDR2 SASEGT. V lost 3 bases and J lost 3, with 9 bases in between. CDR3 in DNA: TGTGCCAGCAGTGAGGGGGGATCCAATCAGCCCCAGCATTTT. This sequence encodes CASSEGGSNQPQHF.

This clone was seen just once. This chain uses TRBV19 with TRBJ1-6, with D maybe TRBD1 (6 bases). The V end lost 3 bases, the J end lost 5 bases, and 8 bases lay between the germline ends. Germline lookup yields CDR1 LNHDA and CDR2 SQIVND (reference sequence). The CDR3 runs 14 residues. The CDR3: CASSMGQDNSPLHF. Written as DNA, the CDR3 is TGTGCCAGTAGTATGGGACAAGATAATTCACCCCTCCACTTT.

The V call is TRBV3-1 (or the pseudogene TRBV3-2), the J call TRBJ1-1; D remains ambiguous. There are 15 residues in the CDR3. Trimming pared 4 bases from V and 1 base from J, leaving 13 bases between. CDR1 is LGHDT and CDR2 is YNNKEL in the germline V gene (reference sequence). CDR3: CASSPRLNSNTEAFF. CDR3 DNA sequence: TGTGCCAGCAGCCCTCGACTCAACTCGAACACTGAAGCTTTCTTT.

The chain is built from TRBV10-3 and TRBJ1-1; D is perhaps TRBD1 (5 bases). CDR3 length: 15 residues. CDR1 and CDR2 from the germline V gene are ENHRY and SYGVKD. The V gene lost 2 bases and the J gene lost 4 bases, with 14 bases spanning the gap. CDR3 in amino acids: CAISELGGSGTEAFF. Written as DNA, the CDR3 is TGTGCCATCAGTGAGCTCGGGGGGTCGGGCACTGAAGCTTTCTTT.

The V and J genes are TRBV2 and TRBJ1-2; D possibly corresponds to TRBD1 (6 bases). Germline V gives CDR1 SNHLY, CDR2 FYNNEI. The V and J ends lost 6 bases and 0 bases respectively, with 17 bases between them. The CDR3 spans 16 residues. CDR3 in amino acids: CASSGTRDTANYGYTF. The DNA of the CDR3 is TGTGCCAGCAGCGGTACCCGGGACACAGCTAACTATGGCTACACCTTC. Combining the CDR3 with reference TRBV2 and TRBJ1-2 gives the whole variable domain EPEVTQTPSHQVTQMGQEVILRCVPISNHLYFYWYRQILGQKVEFLVSFYNNEISEKSEIFDDQFSVERPDGSNFTLKIRSTKLEDSAMYFCASSGTRDTANYGYTFGSGTRLTVV.

With respect to this clone: The junction differs from germline at one of its ends, possibly a read error. The sample holds other DNA sequences that translate to the same CDR3. The CDR3 DNA is TGCGCCAGCAGCGCGGGAGGGTGGGACATCTCTAACTATGGCTACACCTTC. Protein: CASSAGGWDISNYGYTF. This chain uses TRBV5-4 with TRBJ1-2, with a possible D match to TRBD1 (6 bases). Looked up from germline, CDR1 is SGHNT and CDR2 is YYREEE (reference sequence). The CDR3 runs to 17 residues.

The gene calls are TRBV9 and TRBJ2-3, with unresolved D. The V end lost 0 bases, the J end lost 5 bases, and 10 bases lay between the germline ends. Germline V CDR1 and CDR2: SGDLS, YYNGEE. This CDR3 has 14 amino acids. The CDR3 protein is CASSVALYLDTQYF. CDR3 sequence (DNA): TGTGCCAGCAGCGTAGCCCTTTACTTAGATACGCAGTATTTT.

This clone is medium-sized (0.01 to 0.1%). This chain joins TRBV2 and TRBJ2-7; D might be TRBD1 (6 bases). V was cut by 4 bases and J by 5 bases, with 12 bases left in between. The CDR3 contains 13 residues. Germline V gene lookup returns CDR1 SNHLY and CDR2 FYNNEI. The CDR3: CASSVTGVDEQYF. Here the CDR3 DNA reads TGTGCCAGCAGTGTGACAGGCGTCGACGAGCAGTACTTC.

The rearrangement uses TRBV5-1 and TRBJ2-1, with 9 bases fitting TRBD1. V lost 2 bases and J lost 6; bases outside the gene matches: 9. Germline V gene data show CDR1 as SGHRS and CDR2 as YFSETQ. The length of the CDR3 is 16 residues. Here the CDR3 reads CASSLSVGTGFNEQFF. Written as DNA, the CDR3 is TGCGCCAGCAGCTTATCCGTCGGGACAGGGTTCAATGAGCAGTTCTTC.

The chain recombines TRBV28 with TRBJ1-1, with no clear D. CDR1 and CDR2 (germline): MDHEN, SYDVKM. The CDR3 is made up of 10 amino acids. The germline V and J ends were trimmed by 10 bases and 3 bases, with 6 bases remaining between them. The CDR3 here is CATTDTEAFF. DNA for the CDR3: TGTGCCACCACGGACACTGAAGCTTTCTTT.

V and J are TRBV24-1 and TRBJ1-5; 7 bases line up with TRBD1. The CDR3 has 14 residues. Germline V gene sequence: CDR1 KGHDR, CDR2 SFDVKD. The V gene end was trimmed by 7 bases and the J gene end by 3 bases; junction bases not matched to a gene: 5. The CDR3 bases are TGTGCCACCAGCCCGGGACAGTCCAATCAGCCCCAGCATTTT. Protein product: CATSPGQSNQPQHF.

The rearrangement uses TRBV28 and TRBJ1-5; D possibly corresponds to TRBD1 (5 bases). With 7 bases removed from V and 5 bases from J, the gap between germline ends came to 15 bases. Germline V CDR1 and CDR2: MDHEN, SYDVKM. CDR3 length: 14 residues. CDR3 DNA sequence: TGTGCCAGCAACCGAGGACAATCCGATCAGCCCCAGCATTTT. Residues: CASNRGQSDQPQHF.

The chain has TRBV6-5 and TRBJ1-1, with unresolved D. Between the trimmed V and J ends, which lost 11 bases and 5 bases, there was a span of 15 bases. The CDR3 has 12 residues. Germline-derived CDR1 and CDR2 are MNHEY and SVGAGI. In nucleotides, the CDR3 is TGTGCCTCCCAGGAAAGACATACTGAAGCTTTCTTT. This encodes CASQERHTEAFF.

This clone was seen just once. The rearrangement uses TRBV6-2 or TRBV6-3 and TRBJ2-3, with TRBD2 matching 11 bases. The CDR3 is 18 residues long. CDR1 and CDR2 (germline): MNHEY, SVGEGT. J was trimmed by 1 base and V by 2 bases; bases with no gene match: 8. As DNA, the CDR3 is TGTGCCAGCAGTTACGGGTTAGCGGGAGGGCCCGGCACAGATACGCAGTATTTT. It specifies CASSYGLAGGPGTDTQYF.

This clone was counted once. The chain has TRBV7-3 and TRBJ2-2, with 7 bases aligning to TRBD2. Losses at the gene ends were 5 bases for V and 3 bases for J; bases not matched to a gene: 6. This CDR3 has 15 amino acids. From germline, CDR1 is SGHTA and CDR2 FQGTGA. Here the CDR3 reads CASSPSGGYTGELFF. CDR3 in DNA: TGTGCCAGCAGCCCCTCCGGGGGGTACACCGGGGAGCTGTTTTTT.

The table lists this clone with a count of one. The chain recombines TRBV5-4 with TRBJ2-1, with 12 nucleotides matching TRBD2. V gave up 0 bases and J gave up 8 bases; unmatched junction bases: 6. Germline CDR1 is SGHNT and CDR2 is YYREEE (reference sequence). The CDR3 is 16 residues long. The DNA for the CDR3 is TGTGCCAGCAGCTTGGCCGGGCTAGCGGGGGGGCATGAGCAGTTCTTC. As protein: CASSLAGLAGGHEQFF.

This clone was found many times. V is TRBV6-5 and J is TRBJ2-7, with 10 bases that match TRBD1. Germline V gene data show CDR1 as MNHEY and CDR2 as SVGAGI. This CDR3 has 14 amino acids. The V gene end was trimmed by 8 bases and the J gene end by 2 bases; junction bases not matched to a gene: 6. The CDR3 DNA sequence: TGTGCCAGCCGCCGGGACAGGGGACCCTACGAGCAGTACTTC. Translating gives CASRRDRGPYEQYF.

The V call is TRBV7-3, the J call TRBJ2-5, with 7 bases matching TRBD2. The ends lost 4 bases at V and 4 bases at J; junction bases unmatched: 6. The CDR3 covers 14 residues. In germline, CDR1 is SGHTA, CDR2 FQGTGA. Written as DNA, the CDR3 is TGTGCCAGCAGCTCCTCGGGGGGAGGAGAGACCCAGTACTTC. It encodes CASSSSGGGETQYF.

The V and J genes are TRBV18 and TRBJ2-1; TRBD2 matches at 14 bases. This CDR3 contains 16 residues. V trimming: 3 bases; J trimming: 8 bases; junction bases outside the gene matches: 6. Germline V gives CDR1 KGHSH, CDR2 LQKENI. The CDR3: CASSPAGLAGDYEQFF. CDR3 sequence (DNA): TGTGCCAGCTCACCGGCGGGACTAGCGGGGGACTATGAGCAGTTCTTC.

This clone was picked up a small number of times. V and J are TRBV20-1 and TRBJ2-7; weak D call: TRBD1 (6 bases). The CDR3 sequence is 14 residues long. Germline V CDR1 and CDR2: DFQATT, SNEGSKA (reference sequence). Trimming left V 3 bases short and J 0 bases short, with 12 bases between. The CDR3 loop is CSASKTGSSYEQYF. DNA of the CDR3: TGCAGTGCTAGTAAGACAGGAAGCTCCTACGAGCAGTACTTC.

The chain couples TRBV4-2 to TRBJ1-6, with D perhaps matching TRBD1 (6 bases). V lost 0 bases and J lost 6, with 15 bases in between. This CDR3 region has 17 residues. Germline-derived CDR1 and CDR2 are LGHNA and YNFKEQ. The CDR3 is CASSQDLAHRVNSPLHF. CDR3 DNA: TGTGCCAGCAGCCAAGATCTGGCCCACAGGGTTAATTCACCCCTCCACTTT.

The chain has TRBV5-1 and TRBJ1-2, with 7 bases lining up with TRBD1. The CDR3 has 16 residues. Germline CDR1 is SGHRS and CDR2 is YFSETQ. The V and J ends lost 1 base and 4 bases, in that order; junction bases with no gene match: 10. CDR3 loop: CASSLSGQTSPYGYTF. The CDR3 DNA is TGCGCCAGCAGCTTGTCGGGACAGACCTCCCCCTATGGCTACACCTTC.

This clone was recorded once. The gene calls are TRBV6-1 and TRBJ2-6, with 7 positions matching TRBD1. The V gene end was trimmed by 2 bases and the J gene end by 0 bases; junction bases not matched to a gene: 7. The CDR3 covers 18 residues. Germline-derived CDR1 and CDR2 are MNHNS and SASEGT. The CDR3 region has the DNA TGTGCCAGCAGTGAACTCGGGACAGCGAGCTCTGGGGCCAACGTCCTGACTTTC. Translation: CASSELGTASSGANVLTF.

This clone showed up just once. The CDR3 region is CASSLGTENIYGYTF. DNA of the CDR3: TGTGCCAGCTCACTCGGGACAGAGAATATCTATGGCTACACCTTC. The chain recombines TRBV18 with TRBJ1-2; 7 bases match TRBD1. Germline assignment: CDR1 KGHSH and CDR2 LQKENI. With 4 bases clipped from V and 4 bases from J, the junction kept 9 bases outside the gene matches. This CDR3 has 15 amino acids. The whole variable domain, filled in from reference TRBV18 and TRBJ1-2, reads NAGVMQNPRHLVRRRGQEARLRCSPMKGHSHVYWYRQLPEEGLKFMVYLQKENIIDESGMPKERFSAEFPKEGPSILRIQQVVRGDSAAYFCASSLGTENIYGYTFGSGTRLTVV.